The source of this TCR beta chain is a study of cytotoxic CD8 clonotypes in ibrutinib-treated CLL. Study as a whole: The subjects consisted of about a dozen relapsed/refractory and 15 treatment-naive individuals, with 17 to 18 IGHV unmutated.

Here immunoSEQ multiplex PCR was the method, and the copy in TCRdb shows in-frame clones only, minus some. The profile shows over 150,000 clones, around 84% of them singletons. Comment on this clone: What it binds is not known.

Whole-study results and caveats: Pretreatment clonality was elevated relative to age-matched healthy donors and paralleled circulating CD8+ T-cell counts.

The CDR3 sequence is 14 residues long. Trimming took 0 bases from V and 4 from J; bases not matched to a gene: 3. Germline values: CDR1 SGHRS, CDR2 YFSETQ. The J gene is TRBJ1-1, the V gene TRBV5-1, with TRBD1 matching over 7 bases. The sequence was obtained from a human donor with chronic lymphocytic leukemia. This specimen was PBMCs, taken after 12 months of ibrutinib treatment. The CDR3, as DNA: TGCGCCAGCAGCTTGGGGCAGGGGGGCACTGAAGCTTTCTTT. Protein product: CASSLGQGGTEAFF.